The rows below give T cell receptor beta chains drawn from one sample of a study of regulatory T cells in long-lasting Graves disease. A single record per CDR3 protein comes from TCRdb applying MiXCR to the multiplex PCR reads. The profile covers more than 450,000 distinct CDR3 sequences, with roughly 17% appearing a single time and over 9% taken by the ten largest. Separately, the same data were catalogued under a study of T cells in Graves' hyperthyroidism and ophthalmopathy.

Material: peripheral blood mononuclear cells (PBMCs), obtained at new diagnosis, from a patient treated with antithyroid drugs. The receptor set was obtained from a man aged 35-49 years with Graves disease. Each CDR3 is given with its conserved first and last residue. The D gene is left open where the match is weak. The size entry is marked missing in some rows and otherwise reads once, few, many or a size class.

V gene	J gene	D gene	clone size	CDR3 DNA	CDR3 protein
TRBV12-3/TRBV12-4	TRBJ2-3	-	many	TGTGCCAGCAGCCCCGTGTCCTATCGGGCAGATACGCAGTATTTT	CASSPVSYRADTQYF
TRBV28	TRBJ2-1	-	-	TGTGCCAGCAGCAGTGGGACTCGGGGCCCCAATGAGCAGTTCTTC	CASSSGTRGPNEQFF
TRBV28	TRBJ1-6	-	few	TGTGCCAGCAGTGGGGGCAGGAGCTCACCCCTCCACTTT	CASSGGRSSPLHF
TRBV19	TRBJ1-5	-	-	TGTGCCAGTAGTACAGGGTTCTATAGCAATCAGCCCCAGCATTTT	CASSTGFYSNQPQHF
TRBV7-3	TRBJ2-6	-	few	TGTGCCAGCAGCTTAATGGGGGCCGGGGCCAACGTCCTGACTTTC	CASSLMGAGANVLTF
TRBV5-1	TRBJ2-1	TRBD1	many	TGCGCCAGCAGCTTCGACAGGGTCCCCTACAATGAGCAGTTCTTC	CASSFDRVPYNEQFF
TRBV5-1	TRBJ2-7	TRBD1	many	TGCGCCAGCAGCTTGGCTGGGACAGGGAACAGCTACGAGCAGTACTTC	CASSLAGTGNSYEQYF
TRBV9	TRBJ1-2	-	few	TGTGCCAGCAGCCAGGGCGGGTTGGGACAAACCTACGGGCAACGCTACACCTTC	CASSQGGLGQTYGQRYTF
TRBV7-2	TRBJ2-4	-	-	TGTGCCAGCAGCCAACATGGACAGCGCCGGGACCAAGAAAGGGGCAATGAGCAGTACTTC	CASSQHGQRRDQERGNEQYF
TRBV28	TRBJ2-7	-	few	TGTGCCGGCAGTTTACTTGGTCTCGAGCAGTACTTC	CAGSLLGLEQYF
TRBV30	TRBJ2-2	-	many	TGTGCCTGGAGTGTACAGGTTGGAGGGGAGCTGTTTTTT	CAWSVQVGGELFF
TRBV12-3/TRBV12-4	TRBJ1-5	-	few	TGTGCCAGCAGCCGAACCCACGATCAGCCCCAGCATTTT	CASSRTHDQPQHF
TRBV19	TRBJ2-2	TRBD2	few	TGTGCCAGTAGCCGTAGCGGGAGGGCGTACGGGGAGCTGTTTTTT	CASSRSGRAYGELFF
TRBV6-1	TRBJ1-5	TRBD1	-	TGTGCCAGCAACCCGACAGGGCCCAATCAGCCCCAGCATTTT	CASNPTGPNQPQHF
TRBV2	TRBJ2-1	TRBD2	many	TGTGCCAGCAGTGAGGCTAGCGGGAGCTCCTACAATGAGCAGTTCTTC	CASSEASGSSYNEQFF
TRBV12-3/TRBV12-4	TRBJ2-1	TRBD2	many	TGTGCCAGCAGTTCCTCCCTAGCGGCGAGCTCCTACAATGAGCAGTTCTTC	CASSSSLAASSYNEQFF
TRBV19	TRBJ2-1	-	few	TGTGCCAGTAGTAGGCGTAGCGTTTCCTACAATGAGCAGTTCTTC	CASSRRSVSYNEQFF
TRBV2	TRBJ2-3	-	many	TGTGCCAGCAGGAGGGGAACAGGGTCCACAGATACGCAGTATTTT	CASRRGTGSTDTQYF
TRBV5-1	TRBJ2-1	TRBD1	many	TGCGCCAGCATAAGGACAGGGGGCAATGAGCAGTTCTTC	CASIRTGGNEQFF
TRBV5-1	TRBJ1-2	-	many	TGCGCCAGCAGCTCTTCCGGGGGTAACTATGGCTACACCTTC	CASSSSGGNYGYTF
TRBV18	TRBJ2-5	TRBD1	many	TGTGCCAGCTCAACGGACAGGGTACCCCAAGAGACCCAGTACTTC	CASSTDRVPQETQYF
TRBV20-1	TRBJ2-1	TRBD2	many	TGCAGTGCTAGGCAAAGCGGGAGTTTTAATGAGCAGTTCTTC	CSARQSGSFNEQFF
TRBV3-1	TRBJ2-5	-	-	TGTGCCAGCAGCCAAGGGAGTTTGGGTTCGGGTACCCAAGAGACCCAGTACTTC	CASSQGSLGSGTQETQYF
TRBV13	TRBJ2-1	TRBD2	many	TGTGCCAGCAGTCCCCCCGGCGGGAGGACGGATGAGCAGTTCTTC	CASSPPGGRTDEQFF
TRBV10-3	TRBJ1-1	TRBD1	-	TGTGCCATCAGTGATCGTGGGACAGGGAACACTGAAGCTTTCTTT	CAISDRGTGNTEAFF
TRBV6-1	TRBJ2-3	TRBD2	many	TGTGCCAGCAGAGCGCTCCCGAGCGGGGGGGTAGATACGCAGTATTTT	CASRALPSGGVDTQYF
TRBV20-1	TRBJ2-1	TRBD2	many	TGCAGTGCTAGAGATGTGGCTAGCGGTTACAATGAGCAGTTCTTC	CSARDVASGYNEQFF
TRBV5-1	TRBJ2-5	-	few	TGCGCCAGCAGCTTGGTGAACCAAGAGACCCAGTACTTC	CASSLVNQETQYF
TRBV27	TRBJ2-7	-	many	TGTGCCAGCAGTTTTATTTGGGGGGTCGACGAGCAGTACTTC	CASSFIWGVDEQYF
TRBV25-1	TRBJ1-2	-	-	TGTGCCAGCAGTGAATCGGGTACGGGGGATGGCTACACCTTC	CASSESGTGDGYTF
TRBV7-2	TRBJ2-7	TRBD1	many	TGTGCCAGCAGCCCCTGGGACAGGGATGCCTACGAGCAGTACTTC	CASSPWDRDAYEQYF
TRBV27	TRBJ2-7	TRBD1	-	TGTGCCAGCAGGACAGGGGTAACCTACGAGCAGTACTTC	CASRTGVTYEQYF
TRBV18	TRBJ2-7	-	many	TGTGCCAGCTCACACAAGAGGGGGAGCCACGAGCAGTACTTC	CASSHKRGSHEQYF
TRBV7-2	TRBJ2-5	TRBD2	-	TGTGCCAGCGGCGGGAGGCAAGAGACCCAGTACTTC	CASGGRQETQYF
TRBV28	TRBJ1-2	TRBD1	many	TGTGCCAGCACCGCACCCGGGACAGGGAGTGGCTACACCTTC	CASTAPGTGSGYTF
TRBV11-2	TRBJ2-1	-	many	TGTGCCAGCAGCTCCCGGGAGCATAGGGTCGATGAGCAGTTCTTC	CASSSREHRVDEQFF
TRBV29-1	TRBJ2-1	-	many	TGCAGCGTTGAAAGCGGAAGCTCCTACAATGAGCAGTTCTTC	CSVESGSSYNEQFF
TRBV5-1	TRBJ2-1	-	-	TGCGCCAACAGCTTGAGATACAATGAGCAGTTCTTC	CANSLRYNEQFF
TRBV28	TRBJ1-5	-	many	TGTGCCAGCATCAGGGCGGGTCAGCCCCAGCATTTT	CASIRAGQPQHF